The 21 T cell receptor beta chains given below trace back to one sample, sequenced in a study of blood T cell repertoires in COVID-19. This table comes from immunoSEQ multiplex PCR, and its TCRdb copy is limited to in-frame clones, with some not included. The table lists 350,000 to 450,000 clones, around nine tenths of them singletons. Sequenced sample: peripheral blood. The source of these receptors is a woman aged 55 to 70 with COVID-19, enrolled during active disease.

The gene calls are TRBV11-2 and TRBJ2-5, with D unresolved. The CDR3 runs 13 residues. In germline, CDR1 is SGHAT, CDR2 FQNNGV. The V end was cut by 5 bases, the J end by 1 base, with 8 bases between. The CDR3 DNA is TGTGCCAGCAGCGCCCAGGCCCAAGAGACCCAGTACTTC. Protein: CASSAQAQETQYF.

The rearrangement links TRBV27 to TRBJ1-1; 7 bases map to TRBD1. This CDR3 region has 16 residues. From germline, CDR1 is MNHEY and CDR2 SMNVEV (reference sequence). V trimming: 8 bases; J trimming: 3 bases; junction bases outside the gene matches: 15. The CDR3 DNA reads TGTGCCAGCCACTTACTGGGCAGGGGGGCGGACACTGAAGCTTTCTTT. This codes for CASHLLGRGADTEAFF.

The chain couples TRBV7-9 to TRBJ2-7; 9 bases line up with TRBD1. This CDR3 region has 14 residues. V shed 4 bases and J 3 bases; nucleotides not matched to a gene: 4. CDR1 is SEHNR and CDR2 is FQNEAQ in the germline V gene (reference sequence). DNA for the CDR3: TGTGCCAGCAGCTCTCGACAGGGGGGCTACGAGCAGTACTTC. Translated, it gives CASSSRQGGYEQYF.

V gene TRBV7-8 combines with J gene TRBJ2-1; D might be TRBD2 (6 bases). V lost 5 bases, J lost 4 bases, and 18 bases lay in between. The CDR3 has 16 amino acids. The V gene's germline CDR1 is SGHVS and CDR2 FQNEAQ. The CDR3 loop is CASSRGRGTGYNEQFF. CDR3 nucleotide sequence: TGTGCCAGCAGCCGAGGGCGGGGTACAGGTTACAATGAGCAGTTCTTC.

The V call is TRBV19, the J call TRBJ1-2; TRBD1 matches at 8 bases. CDR3 length equals 13 residues. J gave up 4 bases and V 6 bases, and 4 bases lay outside the gene matches. Germline V CDR1 and CDR2: LNHDA, SQIVND (reference sequence). Here the CDR3 reads CASRNRGTYGYTF. The CDR3 coding sequence is TGTGCCAGTAGGAACAGGGGGACCTATGGCTACACCTTC.

The chain couples TRBV6-6 to TRBJ1-1; no definite D call. This CDR3 has 12 amino acids. Germline V CDR1 and CDR2: MNHNY, SVGAGI (reference sequence). Trimming took 6 bases from V and 6 from J, leaving 11 bases between them. The CDR3 coding sequence is TGTGCCAGCAGACCGCGGGCCCCTGAAGCTTTCTTT. Translating it yields CASRPRAPEAFF.

The chain combines TRBV5-1 with TRBJ1-2, with TRBD1 matching 7 bases. The V segment lost 4 bases and the J segment 2 bases; nucleotides outside the gene matches: 5. The V gene's germline CDR1 is SGHRS and CDR2 YFSETQ. The CDR3 consists of 14 residues. The CDR3 coding sequence is TGCGCCAGCAGCGTGACAGGGAACAACTATGGCTACACCTTC. It translates to CASSVTGNNYGYTF.

The chain is built from TRBV11-3 and TRBJ2-3; D may be TRBD2 (6 bases). This CDR3 contains 16 residues. The V gene's germline CDR1 is SGHNT and CDR2 YENEEA. Trimming stripped 5 bases from V and 0 bases from J, with 15 bases between. CDR3 loop: CASSLGSNPSTDTQYF. CDR3 bases: TGTGCCAGCAGCCTCGGGAGTAATCCTAGCACAGATACGCAGTATTTT.

The chain links TRBV7-2 to TRBJ1-2; D gene unclear. The CDR3 consists of 16 residues. V lost 5 bases, J lost 4 bases, and 20 bases lay in between. Germline assignment: CDR1 SGHTA and CDR2 FQGNSA. DNA of the CDR3: TGTGCCAGCAGCCGCCCGGAGGGAATGAGTAGCTATGGCTACACCTTC. Protein: CASSRPEGMSSYGYTF.

The CDR3 loop is CASSRGLAGISTDTQYF. As DNA, the CDR3 is TGTGCCAGCAGCCGGGGACTAGCGGGTATTAGCACAGATACGCAGTATTTT. The chain couples TRBV3-1 (or the pseudogene TRBV3-2) to TRBJ2-3, with TRBD2 identical over 12 bases. The V gene's germline CDR1 is LGHDT and CDR2 YNNKEL (reference sequence). There are 17 residues in the CDR3. V dropped 4 bases and J dropped 0; count of bases not matched to a gene: 5.

The rearrangement uses TRBV9 and TRBJ1-2; D is possibly TRBD1 (5 bases). The germline V gene encodes CDR1 SGDLS and CDR2 YYNGEE. V shed 0 bases and J shed 4 bases, with 16 bases lying between them. The CDR3 is 16 amino acids. CDR3 protein: CASSVGEGASSYGYTF. DNA for the CDR3: TGTGCCAGCAGCGTAGGGGAAGGGGCCTCGTCCTATGGCTACACCTTC.

The genes are TRBV5-5 and TRBJ1-2; 7 bases are a match to TRBD1. The ends lost 4 bases at V and 3 bases at J; junction bases unmatched: 6. There are 14 residues in the CDR3. Germline-derived CDR1 and CDR2 are SGHKS and YYEKEE (reference sequence). The CDR3 sequence: CASSRDSWDYGYTF. CDR3 nucleotides: TGTGCCAGCAGCCGGGACAGTTGGGACTATGGCTACACCTTC.

The CDR3 loop is CASSATRLPGSNQPQHF. In DNA, the CDR3 is TGTGCCAGCAGTGCGACCCGCCTTCCAGGGAGCAATCAGCCCCAGCATTTT. This sequence joins TRBV6-1 and TRBJ1-5, with a weak D call TRBD1 (5 bases). The CDR3 covers 17 residues. V was trimmed by 4 bases and J by 1 base, leaving 17 bases between them. Germline V gives CDR1 MNHNS, CDR2 SASEGT.

The rearrangement links TRBV7-3 to TRBJ2-7; D is perhaps TRBD2 (5 bases). Germline CDR1 and CDR2: SGHTA and FQGTGA. The length of the CDR3 is 13 residues. Deletions cut 5 bases from V and 1 base from J, with 9 bases between. The CDR3 loop is CASSQPGSYEQYF. As DNA, the CDR3 is TGTGCCAGCAGCCAGCCGGGGTCCTACGAGCAGTACTTC.

The chain carries TRBV2 and TRBJ2-3, with 10 bases fitting TRBD2. The CDR3 loop spans 18 amino acids. The junction had 10 bases not matched to a gene; V was cut back by 4 bases and J by 0 bases. CDR1 is SNHLY and CDR2 is FYNNEI in the germline V gene. CDR3: CASSAAEFSGGSTDTQYF. The CDR3 nucleotides read TGTGCCAGCAGTGCGGCGGAGTTTAGCGGGGGGAGCACAGATACGCAGTATTTT.

The rearrangement links TRBV7-3 to TRBJ2-7; a weak D match, TRBD1 (8 bases). V dropped 6 bases and J dropped 6 bases, with 21 bases sitting between them. The CDR3 is 15 residues long. The germline V gene has CDR1 SGHTA and CDR2 FQGTGA. The DNA for the CDR3 is TGTGCCAGCAGTTCGGGGGGACAGGTTTCTCCCGAGCAGTACTTC. It encodes CASSSGGQVSPEQYF.

V and J are TRBV19 and TRBJ2-1; 8 positions match TRBD1. V was pared by 2 bases and J by 0 bases, with 6 bases of the junction left unmatched. Germline V lookup: CDR1 LNHDA, CDR2 SQIVND (reference sequence). The CDR3 spans 17 residues. The CDR3 DNA is TGTGCCAGTAGTATAAGGGTGGGACAGGTCTCCTACAATGAGCAGTTCTTC. Translated: CASSIRVGQVSYNEQFF.

This chain connects TRBV7-2 to TRBJ2-5, with 8 bases lining up with TRBD2. The germline V gene has CDR1 SGHTA and CDR2 FQGNSA. J was trimmed by 4 bases and V by 5 bases; bases with no gene match: 15. The CDR3 runs 17 residues. The CDR3 DNA sequence: TGTGCCAGCAGCGTAGAGCCAAGCGGGGGAGGTAGAGAGACCCAGTACTTC. Protein: CASSVEPSGGGRETQYF.

The chain uses TRBV7-9 and TRBJ2-1, with D perhaps matching TRBD1 (6 bases). The V and J ends lost 2 bases and 4 bases respectively, with 9 bases between them. CDR3 length: 14 residues. Germline CDR1 is SEHNR and CDR2 is FQNEAQ (reference sequence). The CDR3 DNA is TGTGCCAGCAGCTTACTGGACAGTTACAATGAGCAGTTCTTC. Translated, it gives CASSLLDSYNEQFF.

The chain carries TRBV11-3 and TRBJ2-7, with no clear D. Germline V gives CDR1 SGHNT, CDR2 YENEEA. The CDR3 extends over 16 amino acids. The germline V and J ends were trimmed by 7 bases and 0 bases, with 19 bases remaining between them. CDR3 sequence (DNA): TGTGCCAGCACTCAGACACCCTCTACCTCCTCCTACGAGCAGTACTTC. Translating gives CASTQTPSTSSYEQYF.

The chain uses TRBV9 and TRBJ2-1, with 7 positions matching TRBD2. Germline V lookup: CDR1 SGDLS, CDR2 YYNGEE. V lost 4 bases, J lost 1 base, and 8 bases stayed unmatched. CDR3 length: 16 residues. The CDR3 region is CASSSNRGGSYNEQFF. The CDR3 DNA is TGTGCCAGCAGCTCAAACCGCGGGGGTTCCTACAATGAGCAGTTCTTC. Full variable domain (remainder filled in from reference TRBV9 and TRBJ2-1): DSGVTQTPKHLITATGQRVTLRCSPRSGDLSVYWYQQSLDQGLQFLIQYYNGEERAKGNILERFSAQQFPDLHSELNLSSLELGDSALYFCASSSNRGGSYNEQFFGPGTRLTVL.